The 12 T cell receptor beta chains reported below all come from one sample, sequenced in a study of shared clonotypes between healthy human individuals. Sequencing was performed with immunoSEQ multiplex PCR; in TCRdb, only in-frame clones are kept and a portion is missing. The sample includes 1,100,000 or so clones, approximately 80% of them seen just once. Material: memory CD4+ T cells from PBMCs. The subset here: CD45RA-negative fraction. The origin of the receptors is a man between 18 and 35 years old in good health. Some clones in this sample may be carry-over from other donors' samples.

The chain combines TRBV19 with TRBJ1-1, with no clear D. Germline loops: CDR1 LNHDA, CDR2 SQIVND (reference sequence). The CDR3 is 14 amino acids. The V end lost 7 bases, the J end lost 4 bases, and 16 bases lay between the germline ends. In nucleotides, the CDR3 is TGTGCCAGTACCAAGGTAGAGTTGGGCACTGAAGCTTTCTTT. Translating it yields CASTKVELGTEAFF. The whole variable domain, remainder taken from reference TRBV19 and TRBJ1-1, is DGGITQSPKYLFRKEGQNVTLSCEQNLNHDAMYWYRQDPGQGLRLIYYSQIVNDFQKGDIAEGYSVSREKKESFPLTVTSAQKNPTAFYLCASTKVELGTEAFFGQGTRLTVV.

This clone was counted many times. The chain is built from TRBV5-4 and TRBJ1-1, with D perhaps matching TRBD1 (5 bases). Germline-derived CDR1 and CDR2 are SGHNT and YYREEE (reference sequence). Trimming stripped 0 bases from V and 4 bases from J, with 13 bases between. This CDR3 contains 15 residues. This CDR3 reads CASSLVKGSGTEAFF. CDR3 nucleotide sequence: TGTGCCAGCAGCTTGGTGAAGGGGTCGGGCACTGAAGCTTTCTTT.

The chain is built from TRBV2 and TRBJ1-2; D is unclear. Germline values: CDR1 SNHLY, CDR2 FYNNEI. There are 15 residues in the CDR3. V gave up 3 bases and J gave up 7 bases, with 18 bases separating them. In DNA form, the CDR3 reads TGTGCCAGCAGTGAGTTACGGGAGTCGTCGTCTGGCTACACCTTC. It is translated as CASSELRESSSGYTF.

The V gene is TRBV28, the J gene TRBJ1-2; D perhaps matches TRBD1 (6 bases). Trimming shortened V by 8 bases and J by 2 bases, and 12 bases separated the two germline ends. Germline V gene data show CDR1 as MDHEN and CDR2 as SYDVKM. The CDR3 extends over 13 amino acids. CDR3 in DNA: TGTGCCAGCTCACCCCAGGGGAACTATGGCTACACCTTC. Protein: CASSPQGNYGYTF.

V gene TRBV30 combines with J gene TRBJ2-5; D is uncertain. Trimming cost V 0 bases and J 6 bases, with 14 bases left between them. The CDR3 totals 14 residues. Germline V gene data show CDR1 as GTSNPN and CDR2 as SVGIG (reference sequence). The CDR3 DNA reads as TGTGCCTGGAGTGTAAGGGTCAGCACCAAGACCCAGTACTTC. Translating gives CAWSVRVSTKTQYF.

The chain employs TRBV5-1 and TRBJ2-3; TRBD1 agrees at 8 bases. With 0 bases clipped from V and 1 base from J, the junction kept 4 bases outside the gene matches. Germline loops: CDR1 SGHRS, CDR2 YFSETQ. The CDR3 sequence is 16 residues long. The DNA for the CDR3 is TGCGCCAGCAGCTTGGGGACAGGGCAGGGCACAGATACGCAGTATTTT. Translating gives CASSLGTGQGTDTQYF.

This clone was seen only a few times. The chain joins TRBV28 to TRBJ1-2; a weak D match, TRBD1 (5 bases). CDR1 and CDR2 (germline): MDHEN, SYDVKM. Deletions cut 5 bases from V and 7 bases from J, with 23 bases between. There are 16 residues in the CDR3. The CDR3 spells CASSLTLGGARSGYTF. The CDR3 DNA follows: TGTGCCAGCAGTCTAACCCTTGGAGGGGCTCGGAGTGGCTACACCTTC.

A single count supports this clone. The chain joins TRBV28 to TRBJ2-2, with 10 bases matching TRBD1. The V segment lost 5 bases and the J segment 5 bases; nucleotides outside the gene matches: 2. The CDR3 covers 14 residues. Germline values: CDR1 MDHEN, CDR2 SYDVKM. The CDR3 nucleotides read TGTGCCAGCAGTAGACAGGGGGCGACCGGGGAGCTGTTTTTT. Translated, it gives CASSRQGATGELFF.

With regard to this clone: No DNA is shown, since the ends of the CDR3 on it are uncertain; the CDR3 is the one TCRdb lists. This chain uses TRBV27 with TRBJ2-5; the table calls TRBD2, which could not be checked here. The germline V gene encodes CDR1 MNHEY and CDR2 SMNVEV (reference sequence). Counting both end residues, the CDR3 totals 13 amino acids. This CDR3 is CASSSSTGETQYF.

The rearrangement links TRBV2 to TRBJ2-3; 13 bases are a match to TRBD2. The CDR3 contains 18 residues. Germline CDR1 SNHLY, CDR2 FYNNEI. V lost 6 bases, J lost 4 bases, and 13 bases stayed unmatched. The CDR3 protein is CASRRIGTSGIHSDTQYF. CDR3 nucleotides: TGTGCCAGCAGGAGGATCGGGACTAGCGGGATTCATTCAGATACGCAGTATTTT.

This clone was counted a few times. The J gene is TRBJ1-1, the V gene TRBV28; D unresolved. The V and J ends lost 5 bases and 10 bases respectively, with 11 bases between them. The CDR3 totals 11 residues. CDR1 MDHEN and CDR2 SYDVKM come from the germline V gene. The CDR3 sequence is CASSGLDGAFF. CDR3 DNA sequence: TGTGCCAGCAGTGGACTGGACGGAGCTTTCTTT.

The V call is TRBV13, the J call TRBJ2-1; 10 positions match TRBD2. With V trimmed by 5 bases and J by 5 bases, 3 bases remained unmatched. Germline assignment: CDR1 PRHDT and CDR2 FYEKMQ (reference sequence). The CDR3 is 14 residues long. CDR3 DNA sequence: TGTGCCAGCAGCGCAACTAGCGGGAACAATGAGCAGTTCTTC. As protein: CASSATSGNNEQFF.